The source of this TCR beta chain is a study of blood T cell repertoires in COVID-19. Overall study: There were acute and convalescent COVID-19 samples, and they came from the United States, Italy and Spain. T cells, B-cell-depleted T cells, or PBMCs supplied cDNA or gDNA.

Germline CDR1 reads LGHNA; CDR2 reads YNFKEQ. V was shortened by 3 bases and J by 0 bases, with 12 bases between the two germline ends. The CDR3 length is 16 residues. Source study methods: Nucleated cell number was recorded as an estimate derived from reference gene primer amplification. Assay: immunoSEQ multiplex PCR; the TCRdb copy retains only in-frame clones and omits some. The V and J calls and clone size are taken from that table; D and trimming were inferred from the DNA. The sample holds about 220,000 clones, 80% to 90% seen once. The receptor was derived from a man under 40 who had recovered from COVID-19. The chain links TRBV4-2 to TRBJ2-1, with D possibly matching TRBD2 (6 bases). The sequenced material came from peripheral blood. The CDR3 loop is CASSQSTSFSYNEQFF. As DNA, the CDR3 is TGTGCCAGCAGCCAGTCCACTAGCTTCTCCTACAATGAGCAGTTCTTC.